This is a list of T cell receptor beta chains from one sample in a study of identical twins. TCRdb re-analysed the 5' RACE reads in MiXCR, keeping a single row per CDR3 protein. The sample includes 450,000 or so distinct CDR3 sequences, approximately 24% of them seen just once. The same sample was also used in a study of T cells expressing NK-cell markers.

The sample taken for sequencing was CD4+ T cells sorted from blood. Receptors were obtained from a woman between 18 and 30 years old in good health. The CDR3 runs from the conserved cysteine through the conserved F or W. The D gene is left open where the match is weak. A row's size may be missing; if present it is once, few, many or a size class.

d_call j_call clone_size v_call cdr3_aa cdr3_nt
- TRBJ1-1 few TRBV25-1 CASSGHWKMNTEAFF TGTGCCAGCAGTGGACACTGGAAAATGAACACTGAAGCTTTCTTT
- TRBJ2-2 few TRBV7-2 CASRGITAGELFF TGTGCCAGCAGGGGAATAACCGCCGGGGAGCTGTTTTTT
- TRBJ1-1 few TRBV6-2/TRBV6-3 CASNEWGGHAEAFF TGTGCCAGCAATGAGTGGGGGGGGCACGCTGAAGCTTTCTTT
- TRBJ2-1 - TRBV19 CASSISRGSGHNEQFF TGTGCCAGTAGTATCTCTCGCGGTAGCGGACACAATGAGCAGTTCTTC
- TRBJ1-2 - TRBV5-8 CASSSGENLISYTF TGTGCCAGCAGCTCCGGAGAGAACCTAATCTCGTACACCTTC
TRBD1 TRBJ1-2 few TRBV5-6 CASSSQGAQGYGYTF TGTGCCAGCAGCTCCCAGGGGGCGCAAGGGTATGGCTACACCTTC
TRBD2 TRBJ2-1 few TRBV20-1 CSVGASGRSAANEQFF TGCAGTGTAGGAGCGAGCGGGAGGTCAGCGGCCAATGAGCAGTTCTTC
TRBD1 TRBJ2-7 - TRBV11-2 CASSADRFYEQYF TGTGCCAGCAGCGCGGACAGGTTCTACGAGCAGTACTTC
- TRBJ1-5 few TRBV4-1 CASSPPPGRAHQPQHF TGCGCCAGCAGCCCCCCTCCCGGGAGGGCTCATCAGCCCCAGCATTTT
TRBD1 TRBJ2-2 many TRBV12-3/TRBV12-4 CASSPTQGASGELFF TGTGCCAGCAGTCCAACGCAGGGGGCAAGCGGGGAGCTGTTTTTT
- TRBJ2-1 many TRBV9 CASSVRGDNEQFF TGTGCCAGCAGTGTTCGGGGCGACAATGAGCAGTTCTTC